This T cell receptor beta chain was sequenced during a study of T cells in Graves' hyperthyroidism and ophthalmopathy. In regard to this clonotype: Its antigen is currently unknown.

Findings of the study overall: Ophthalmopathy got predicted by the model a median around 6.8 months before its onset.

V was pared by 2 bases and J by 5 bases, with 12 bases between. The germline V gene has CDR1 SEHNR and CDR2 FQNEAQ (reference sequence). This CDR3 has 14 residues. The investigators amplified TCR beta CDR3 regions from RNA transcripts. The HTBI set primed first-round TCR CDR3 RT-PCR. Each CDR3 protein is one row after TCRdb ran MiXCR on the multiplex PCR reads. The sample lists hundreds of thousands of distinct CDR3 sequences, roughly 21% occurring once. Sequencing was done on a sample of blood. V is TRBV7-9 and J is TRBJ1-1; D possibly corresponds to TRBD1 (5 bases). The clonotype originates from a man aged 35-49 years with Graves' ophthalmopathy. In DNA form, the CDR3 reads TGTGCCAGCAGCTTACGGGACGGAGGTACTGAAGCTTTCTTT. Its translation is CASSLRDGGTEAFF.